The 23 T cell receptor beta chains below all came from one sample that was sequenced in a study of Ad26.COV2.S vaccination and SARS-CoV-2 variants (dated by TCRdb to the early 2020s). Read against the paper, the sample's treatment or condition label means: around 19 received Ad26.COV2.S at low or high dose, single or two shots; roughly five received placebo; per-sample allocation not given. For vaccine and placebo recipients, repertoires were sequenced using samples collected on day 63 after the first injection. Libraries were made using the immunoSEQ multiplex PCR assay. Sourced from immuneACCESS, this table was stored by TCRdb with only in-frame sequences that have V and J called. A share of the clones is absent; for the studies checked, an unresolved V gene accounts for under half, and the remainder has no known explanation. Recorded for this sample are hundreds of thousands of clones; approximately 81% of them occurred a single time. Of the sample, about 3.3% falls within the top ten clones.

Sequenced here: peripheral blood, sampled in a trial of Ad26.COV2.S vaccine versus placebo. These TCRs come from a person between 18 and 65 years old who received the Ad26.COV2.S COVID-19 vaccine or a placebo.

V is TRBV6-5 and J is TRBJ2-5; 7 bases line up with TRBD1. The CDR3 is made up of 13 amino acids. The V and J ends lost 5 bases and 4 bases, in that order; junction bases with no gene match: 4. Germline V gene sequence: CDR1 MNHEY, CDR2 SVGAGI. The chain's CDR3 is CASSRGQLETQYF. The CDR3, as DNA: TGTGCCAGCAGTCGGGGACAGCTAGAGACCCAGTACTTC.

The V and J genes are TRBV6-2 or TRBV6-3 and TRBJ1-2; the D gene is possibly TRBD1 (5 bases). CDR3 length: 12 residues. Trimming shortened V by 5 bases and J by 8 bases, and 12 bases separated the two germline ends. Germline values: CDR1 MNHEY, CDR2 SVGEGT. This CDR3 is CASSKGNRGYTF. The CDR3 nucleotides read TGTGCCAGCAGTAAGGGGAATCGGGGCTACACCTTC.

V and J are TRBV6-6 and TRBJ1-1; a weak D match, TRBD1 (5 bases). V was cut by 5 bases and J by 4 bases, with 20 bases left in between. The CDR3 totals 16 residues. In germline, CDR1 is MNHNY, CDR2 SVGAGI (reference sequence). CDR3 protein: CASSGYQGMGGTEAFF. The CDR3 nucleotides are TGTGCCAGCAGTGGGTACCAGGGAATGGGTGGCACTGAAGCTTTCTTT.

This clone was counted only a few times. The chain links TRBV2 to TRBJ2-5, with D tentatively TRBD1 (6 bases). CDR3 length: 14 residues. Trimming removed 4 bases from V and 4 bases from J, with 13 bases in between. The germline CDR1 and CDR2 sequences are SNHLY and FYNNEI. CDR3 residues: CASSAGGAAETQYF. The CDR3 DNA follows: TGTGCCAGCAGTGCTGGGGGCGCAGCAGAGACCCAGTACTTC.

The chain couples TRBV3-1 (or the pseudogene TRBV3-2) to TRBJ2-3; D perhaps matches TRBD1 (5 bases). The CDR3 sequence is 15 residues long. V was clipped by 6 bases and J by 0 bases, with 13 bases between them. The V gene's germline CDR1 is LGHDT and CDR2 YNNKEL (reference sequence). The CDR3 loop is CASRSQGTSTDTQYF. In DNA, the CDR3 is TGTGCCAGCAGATCCCAGGGCACTAGCACAGATACGCAGTATTTT.

The chain combines TRBV5-3 with TRBJ2-4, with unresolved D. TRBV5-3 is classed as an ORF, of uncertain function. CDR3 length: 16 residues. With 6 bases removed from V and 0 bases from J, the gap between germline ends came to 16 bases. CDR3 region: CARMRRKPLAKNIQYF. CDR3 bases: TGTGCCAGAATGAGGCGGAAGCCACTAGCCAAAAACATTCAGTACTTC.

This rearrangement joins TRBV24-1 to TRBJ2-5; possible D gene TRBD1, 5 bases. V lost 5 bases to trimming and J lost 2 bases, with 14 bases between them. CDR3 size: 15 residues. Germline CDR1 reads KGHDR; CDR2 reads SFDVKD. The CDR3 DNA reads TGTGCCACCAGTGGGGGCGACATGGCACAAGAGACCCAGTACTTC. Translation: CATSGGDMAQETQYF.

The V call is TRBV7-9, the J call TRBJ2-7; perhaps TRBD1 as D (6 bases). The germline V gene has CDR1 SEHNR and CDR2 FQNEAQ (reference sequence). Between the trimmed V and J ends, which lost 5 bases and 3 bases, there was a span of 20 bases. This CDR3 is built from 16 residues. Here the CDR3 reads CASSPLGTKDHYEQYF. CDR3 DNA sequence: TGTGCCAGCAGCCCTCTTGGGACAAAAGATCACTACGAGCAGTACTTC.

This clone showed up just a few times. This rearrangement joins TRBV12-3 or TRBV12-4 to TRBJ1-5, with D hard to call. Trimming cost V 3 bases and J 4 bases, with 7 bases left between them. The CDR3 length is 13 residues. CDR3 sequence reads: CASSFVGNQPQHF. The CDR3 nucleotides read TGTGCCAGCAGTTTTGTGGGTAATCAGCCCCAGCATTTT.

The chain combines TRBV3-1 (or the pseudogene TRBV3-2) with TRBJ2-3; D is ambiguous. CDR3 length: 15 residues. V dropped 4 bases and J dropped 3 bases, with 14 bases sitting between them. CDR1 and CDR2 (germline): LGHDT, YNNKEL (reference sequence). CDR3 nucleotides: TGTGCCAGCAGCCCGATGATACTTCCGACAGATACGCAGTATTTT. This translates into CASSPMILPTDTQYF.

This clone was recorded once. DNA of the CDR3: TGTGCCAGCAGCCGAAACAGCGGGAAGCTTGGAGAGACCCAGTACTTC. Translation gives CASSRNSGKLGETQYF. The V call is TRBV13, the J call TRBJ2-5; 7 nucleotides agree with TRBD2. CDR3 length equals 16 residues. Germline lookup yields CDR1 PRHDT and CDR2 FYEKMQ (reference sequence). The V segment lost 5 bases and the J segment 4 bases; nucleotides outside the gene matches: 13.

J is TRBJ1-4 and V is TRBV19; weak D call: TRBD1 (5 bases). V lost 6 bases and J lost 8, with 19 bases in between. The CDR3 loop spans 15 amino acids. The germline V gene has CDR1 LNHDA and CDR2 SQIVND (reference sequence). The CDR3 region has the DNA TGTGCCAGTAGGCCCTTGACGGCAGGGACCGAAAAACTGTTTTTT. This codes for CASRPLTAGTEKLFF.

The chain has TRBV27 and TRBJ2-3; 11 bases are shared with TRBD2. The CDR3 loop spans 15 amino acids. V was pared by 4 bases and J by 6 bases, with 6 bases of the junction left unmatched. Germline loops: CDR1 MNHEY, CDR2 SMNVEV (reference sequence). The CDR3 DNA reads as TGTGCCAGCAGTTCTCGACTAGCGGGATTGGATACGCAGTATTTT. The encoded protein is CASSSRLAGLDTQYF.

This CDR3 reads CASSYSVPGLAPVNEQFF. CDR3 nucleotides: TGTGCCAGCAGTTACTCCGTCCCGGGACTAGCCCCAGTCAATGAGCAGTTCTTC. The chain uses TRBV6-2 or TRBV6-3 and TRBJ2-1; 9 bases are a match to TRBD2. The germline CDR1 and CDR2 sequences are MNHEY and SVGEGT. This CDR3 spans 18 amino acids. V was pared by 0 bases and J by 6 bases, with 12 bases of the junction left unmatched.

Here the CDR3 reads CAISEPQTGSTDTQYF. CDR3 nucleotide sequence: TGTGCCATCAGTGAGCCCCAGACAGGGAGCACAGATACGCAGTATTTT. The chain employs TRBV10-3 and TRBJ2-3; 7 bases are shared with TRBD1. CDR1 is ENHRY and CDR2 is SYGVKD in the germline V gene. Trimming took 2 bases from V and 0 from J; bases not matched to a gene: 5. The CDR3 is 16 amino acids.

The chain employs TRBV5-6 and TRBJ1-1; the D is unclear. This CDR3 contains 13 residues. Germline loops: CDR1 SGHDT, CDR2 YYEEEE. Trimming pared 2 bases from V and 8 bases from J, leaving 13 bases between. The CDR3 is CASSLSAFGEAFF. The DNA for the CDR3 is TGTGCCAGCAGCTTAAGTGCTTTTGGGGAAGCTTTCTTT.

The chain combines TRBV25-1 with TRBJ2-1; D possibly corresponds to TRBD1 (5 bases). The CDR3 runs to 13 residues. V dropped 5 bases and J dropped 8 bases, with 13 bases sitting between them. Germline values: CDR1 MGHDK, CDR2 SYGVNS. The chain's CDR3 is CASSIGAIDEQFF. The CDR3 DNA reads as TGTGCCAGCAGTATAGGGGCTATCGATGAGCAGTTCTTC.

This sequence joins TRBV6-5 and TRBJ2-1, with 8 bases that match TRBD1. The V segment lost 6 bases and the J segment 6 bases; nucleotides outside the gene matches: 10. CDR3 size: 15 residues. The germline V gene encodes CDR1 MNHEY and CDR2 SVGAGI. CDR3 amino acids: CASSLIQGGSNEQFF. The DNA for the CDR3 is TGTGCCAGCAGCCTAATACAGGGGGGTAGCAATGAGCAGTTCTTC.

This chain connects TRBV15 to TRBJ2-3, with D perhaps TRBD1 or TRBD2 (5 bases each). Trimming removed 5 bases at V and 5 bases at J, with 14 bases between. This CDR3 has 14 amino acids. Looked up from germline, CDR1 is LNHNV and CDR2 is YYDKDF (reference sequence). CDR3 coding DNA: TGTGCCACCAGCTTTAGGGGCCGGGGAGATACGCAGTATTTT. Its translation is CATSFRGRGDTQYF.

V is TRBV20-1 and J is TRBJ1-6; D may be TRBD1 (6 bases). The CDR3 consists of 15 residues. Between the trimmed V and J ends, which lost 3 bases and 9 bases, there was a span of 18 bases. CDR1 is DFQATT, CDR2 SNEGSKA, per germline (reference sequence). DNA of the CDR3: TGCAGTGCTAGTCCCCCCAGGGGAATCTTTTCACCCCTCCACTTT. Protein: CSASPPRGIFSPLHF.

A remark on this clone: The sample holds other DNA sequences that translate to the same CDR3. The chain carries TRBV19 and TRBJ1-1; D might be TRBD1 (6 bases). Germline V CDR1 and CDR2: LNHDA, SQIVND (reference sequence). V was shortened by 3 bases and J by 4 bases, with 9 bases between the two germline ends. This CDR3 is 13 amino acids long. For the CDR3, the DNA is TGTGCCAGTAGTATCGACAGGAGCACTGAAGCTTTCTTT. This codes for CASSIDRSTEAFF.

This clone has more than one count but fewer than ten. J is TRBJ2-3 and V is TRBV15, with 7 positions matching TRBD2. Germline CDR1 and CDR2: LNHNV and YYDKDF (reference sequence). This CDR3 spans 15 amino acids. V gave up 3 bases and J gave up 2 bases; unmatched junction bases: 5. The CDR3 reads CATSSGLGDTDTQYF. In DNA form, the CDR3 reads TGTGCCACCAGCAGCGGACTAGGGGACACAGATACGCAGTATTTT.

V usage is TRBV19 and J usage is TRBJ1-2; no clear D. Germline V gives CDR1 LNHDA, CDR2 SQIVND (reference sequence). The CDR3 extends over 14 amino acids. V was clipped by 2 bases and J by 6 bases, with 13 bases between them. The DNA of the CDR3 is TGTGCCAGTAGTATAATGGCAGGAGTCGATGGCTACACCTTC. Residues: CASSIMAGVDGYTF.